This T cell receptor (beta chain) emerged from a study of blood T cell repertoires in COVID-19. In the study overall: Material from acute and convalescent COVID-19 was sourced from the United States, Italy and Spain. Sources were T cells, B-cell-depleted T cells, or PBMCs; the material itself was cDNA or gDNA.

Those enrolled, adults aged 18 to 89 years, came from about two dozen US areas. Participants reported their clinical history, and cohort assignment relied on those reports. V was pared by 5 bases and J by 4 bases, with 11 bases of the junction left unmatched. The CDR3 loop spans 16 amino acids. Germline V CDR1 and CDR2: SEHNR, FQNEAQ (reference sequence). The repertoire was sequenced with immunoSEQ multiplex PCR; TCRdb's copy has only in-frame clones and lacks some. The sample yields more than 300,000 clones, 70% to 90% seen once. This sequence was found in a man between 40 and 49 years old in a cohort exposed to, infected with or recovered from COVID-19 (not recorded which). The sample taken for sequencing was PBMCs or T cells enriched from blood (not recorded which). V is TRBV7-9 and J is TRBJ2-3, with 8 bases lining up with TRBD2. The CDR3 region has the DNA TGTGCCAGCAGCCGAGGTACTAGCGGCTACTCAGATACGCAGTATTTT. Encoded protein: CASSRGTSGYSDTQYF.